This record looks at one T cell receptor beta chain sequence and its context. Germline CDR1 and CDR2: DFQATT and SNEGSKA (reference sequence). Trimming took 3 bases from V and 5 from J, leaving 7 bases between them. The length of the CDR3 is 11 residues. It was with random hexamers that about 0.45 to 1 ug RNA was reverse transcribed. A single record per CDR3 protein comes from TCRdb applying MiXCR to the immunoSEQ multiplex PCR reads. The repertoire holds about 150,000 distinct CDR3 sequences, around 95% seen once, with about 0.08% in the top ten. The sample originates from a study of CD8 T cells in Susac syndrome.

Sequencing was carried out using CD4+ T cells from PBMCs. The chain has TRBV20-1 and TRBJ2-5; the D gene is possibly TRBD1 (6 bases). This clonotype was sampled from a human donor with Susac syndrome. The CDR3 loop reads CSASQGETQYF. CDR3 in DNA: TGCAGTGCTAGCCAGGGGGAGACCCAGTACTTC.